One TCR beta chain is described in this entry. Its antigen is still unknown. The data are from a study of T cell responses to AZD1222 COVID-19 vaccine. Unmatched junction bases numbered 4, after V lost 8 bases and J lost 2 bases. Germline CDR1 WSHSY, CDR2 SAAADI. This CDR3 contains 14 residues. The table came from immunoSEQ multiplex PCR; TCRdb's copy has only in-frame clones and leaves some out. The repertoire holds some 170,000 clones, with about 91% as singletons. Overall study findings and caveats: At 160-218 and 743-854, vaccine-associated CD4 TCRs were dominant, and they spanned spike.

The sequencing used peripheral blood, collected 28 days after the second AZD1222 dose. V gene TRBV10-2 combines with J gene TRBJ2-1; TRBD1 agrees at 9 bases. This TCR was recovered from an adult who received the AZD1222 COVID-19 vaccine. The CDR3 coding sequence is TGCGCCAGCCGGGGACAGGGCCCCTACAATGAGCAGTTCTTC. It specifies CASRGQGPYNEQFF.